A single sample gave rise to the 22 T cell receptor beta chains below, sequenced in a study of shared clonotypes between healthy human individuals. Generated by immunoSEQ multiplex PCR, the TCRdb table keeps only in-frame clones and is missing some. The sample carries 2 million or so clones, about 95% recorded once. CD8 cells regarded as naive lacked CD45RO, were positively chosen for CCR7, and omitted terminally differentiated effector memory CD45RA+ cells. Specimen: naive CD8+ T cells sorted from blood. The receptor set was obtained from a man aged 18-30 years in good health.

For the CDR3, the DNA is TGTGCCAGCAGTGACTCGGGCGGGGAGCTGTTTTTT. Translation: CASSDSGGELFF. V gene TRBV6-4 combines with J gene TRBJ2-2, with no clear D. The CDR3 covers 12 residues. V lost 0 bases, J lost 7 bases, and 3 bases lay in between. CDR1 and CDR2 from the germline V gene are MRHNA and SNTAGT.

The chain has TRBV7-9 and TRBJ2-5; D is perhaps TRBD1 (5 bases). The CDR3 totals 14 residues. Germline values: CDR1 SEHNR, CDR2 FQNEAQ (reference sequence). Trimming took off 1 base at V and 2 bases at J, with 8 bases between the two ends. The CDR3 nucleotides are TGTGCCAGCAGCTTAGACGACAGTCAAGAGACCCAGTACTTC. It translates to CASSLDDSQETQYF.

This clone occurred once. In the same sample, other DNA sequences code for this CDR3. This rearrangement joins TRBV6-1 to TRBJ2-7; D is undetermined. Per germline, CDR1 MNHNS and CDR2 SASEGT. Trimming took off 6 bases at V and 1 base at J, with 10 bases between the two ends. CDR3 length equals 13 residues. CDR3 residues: CASRVDGSYEQYF. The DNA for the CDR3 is TGTGCCAGCAGGGTCGATGGGTCCTACGAGCAGTACTTC.

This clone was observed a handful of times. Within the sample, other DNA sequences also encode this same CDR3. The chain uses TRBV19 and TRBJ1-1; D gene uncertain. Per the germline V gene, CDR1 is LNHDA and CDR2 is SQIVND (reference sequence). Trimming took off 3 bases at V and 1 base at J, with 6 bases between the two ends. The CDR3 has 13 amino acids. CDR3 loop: CASSISGNTEAFF. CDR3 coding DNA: TGTGCCAGTAGTATCTCAGGGAACACTGAAGCTTTCTTT.

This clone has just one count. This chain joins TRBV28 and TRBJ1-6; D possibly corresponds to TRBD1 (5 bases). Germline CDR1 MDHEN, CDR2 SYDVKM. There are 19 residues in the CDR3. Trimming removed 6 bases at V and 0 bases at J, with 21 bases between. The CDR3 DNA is TGTGCCAGCAGGACGACAGCCATCGATACTAGCTCCTATAATTCACCCCTCCACTTT. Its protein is CASRTTAIDTSSYNSPLHF.

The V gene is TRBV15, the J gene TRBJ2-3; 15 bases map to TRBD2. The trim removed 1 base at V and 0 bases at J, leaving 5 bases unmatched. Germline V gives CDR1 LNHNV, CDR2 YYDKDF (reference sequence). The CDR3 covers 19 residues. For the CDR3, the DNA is TGTGCCACCAGCAGAGTAGGACTAGCGGGAGGGACTAGCACAGATACGCAGTATTTT. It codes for CATSRVGLAGGTSTDTQYF.

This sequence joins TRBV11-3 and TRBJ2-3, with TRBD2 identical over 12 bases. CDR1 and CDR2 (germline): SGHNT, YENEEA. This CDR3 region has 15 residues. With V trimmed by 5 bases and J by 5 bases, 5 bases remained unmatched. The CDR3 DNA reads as TGTGCCAGCAGCACCCAGACTAGCGGGGGAGATACGCAGTATTTT. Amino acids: CASSTQTSGGDTQYF.

The chain's CDR3 is CASSLDRGRETQYF. CDR3 in DNA: TGTGCCAGCAGCTTAGACAGGGGGCGAGAGACCCAGTACTTC. J is TRBJ2-5 and V is TRBV5-4; TRBD1 agrees at 10 bases. V was clipped by 2 bases and J by 4 bases; unmatched bases: 2. The CDR3 spans 14 residues. Per germline, CDR1 SGHNT and CDR2 YYREEE (reference sequence).

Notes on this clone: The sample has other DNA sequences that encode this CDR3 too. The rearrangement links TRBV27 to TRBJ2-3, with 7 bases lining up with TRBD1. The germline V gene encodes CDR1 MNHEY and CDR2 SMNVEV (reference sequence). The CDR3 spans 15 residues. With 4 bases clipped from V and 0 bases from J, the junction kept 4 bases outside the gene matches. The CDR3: CASSSQGDSTDTQYF. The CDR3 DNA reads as TGTGCCAGCAGTTCCCAGGGGGATAGCACAGATACGCAGTATTTT.

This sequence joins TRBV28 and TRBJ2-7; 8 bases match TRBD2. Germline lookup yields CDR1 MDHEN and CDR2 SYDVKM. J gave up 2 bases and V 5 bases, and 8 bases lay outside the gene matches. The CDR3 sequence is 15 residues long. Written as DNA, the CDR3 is TGTGCCAGCAGTCCGGGACTAGGTACTACCTACGAGCAGTACTTC. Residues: CASSPGLGTTYEQYF.

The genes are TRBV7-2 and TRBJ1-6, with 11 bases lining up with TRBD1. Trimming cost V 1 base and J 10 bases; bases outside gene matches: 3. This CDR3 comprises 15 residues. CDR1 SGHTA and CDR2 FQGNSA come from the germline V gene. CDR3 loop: CASSLGRTGGSPLHF. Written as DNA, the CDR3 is TGTGCCAGCAGCTTAGGGAGGACAGGGGGCTCACCCCTCCACTTT.

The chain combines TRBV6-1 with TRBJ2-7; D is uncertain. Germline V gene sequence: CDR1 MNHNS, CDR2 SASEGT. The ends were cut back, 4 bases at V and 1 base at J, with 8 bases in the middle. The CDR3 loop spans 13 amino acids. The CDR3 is CASSGPFSYEQYF. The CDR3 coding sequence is TGTGCCAGCAGTGGACCCTTTTCCTACGAGCAGTACTTC.

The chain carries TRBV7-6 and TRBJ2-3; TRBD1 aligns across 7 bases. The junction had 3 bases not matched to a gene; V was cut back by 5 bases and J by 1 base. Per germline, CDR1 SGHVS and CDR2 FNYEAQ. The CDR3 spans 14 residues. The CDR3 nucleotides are TGTGCCAGCAGCCGAGGACAGGGCACAGATACGCAGTATTTT. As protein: CASSRGQGTDTQYF.

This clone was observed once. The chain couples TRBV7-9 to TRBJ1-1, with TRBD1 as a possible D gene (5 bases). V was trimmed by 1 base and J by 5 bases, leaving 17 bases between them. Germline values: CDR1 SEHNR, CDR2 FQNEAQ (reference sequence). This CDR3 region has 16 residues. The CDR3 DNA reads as TGTGCCAGCAGCTTAGAGGCAGGGTTCTATAAGACTGAAGCTTTCTTT. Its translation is CASSLEAGFYKTEAFF.

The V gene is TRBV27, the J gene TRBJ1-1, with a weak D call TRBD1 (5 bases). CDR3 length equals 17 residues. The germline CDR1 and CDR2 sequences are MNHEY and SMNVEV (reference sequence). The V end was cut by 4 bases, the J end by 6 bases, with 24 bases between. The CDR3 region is CASSSLIPLGPSAEAFF. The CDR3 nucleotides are TGTGCCAGCAGTTCCCTTATTCCCCTGGGGCCTAGTGCTGAAGCTTTCTTT.

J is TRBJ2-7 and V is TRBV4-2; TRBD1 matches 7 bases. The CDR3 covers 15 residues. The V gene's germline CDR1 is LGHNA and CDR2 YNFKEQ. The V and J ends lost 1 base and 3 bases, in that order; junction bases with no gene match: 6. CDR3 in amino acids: CASSQGPGQLYEQYF. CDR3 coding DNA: TGTGCCAGCAGCCAAGGACCGGGACAGCTCTACGAGCAGTACTTC.

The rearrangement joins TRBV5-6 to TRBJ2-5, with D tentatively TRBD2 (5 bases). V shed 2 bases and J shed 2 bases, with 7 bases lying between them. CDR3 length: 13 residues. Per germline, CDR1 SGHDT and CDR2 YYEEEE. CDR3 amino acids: CASSFRGQETQYF. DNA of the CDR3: TGTGCCAGCAGCTTCCGGGGACAAGAGACCCAGTACTTC.

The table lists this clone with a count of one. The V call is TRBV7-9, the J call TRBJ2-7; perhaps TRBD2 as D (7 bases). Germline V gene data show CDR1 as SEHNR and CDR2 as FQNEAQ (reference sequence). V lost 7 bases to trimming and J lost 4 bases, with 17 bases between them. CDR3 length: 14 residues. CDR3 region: CASTLGGGVYEQYF. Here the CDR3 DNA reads TGTGCCAGCACCCTAGGCGGGGGCGTATACGAGCAGTACTTC. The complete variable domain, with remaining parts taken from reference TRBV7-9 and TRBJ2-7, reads DTGVSQNPRHKITKRGQNVTFRCDPISEHNRLYWYRQTLGQGPEFLTYFQNEAQLEKSRLLSDRFSAERPKGSFSTLEIQRTEQGDSAMYLCASTLGGGVYEQYFGPGTRLTVT.

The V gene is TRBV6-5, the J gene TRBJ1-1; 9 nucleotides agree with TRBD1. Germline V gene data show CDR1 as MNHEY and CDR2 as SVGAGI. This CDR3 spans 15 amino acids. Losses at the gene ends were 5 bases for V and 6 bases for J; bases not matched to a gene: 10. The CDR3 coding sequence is TGTGCCAGCAGTCCTGCCCGGGACAGGGATTCTGAAGCTTTCTTT. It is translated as CASSPARDRDSEAFF.

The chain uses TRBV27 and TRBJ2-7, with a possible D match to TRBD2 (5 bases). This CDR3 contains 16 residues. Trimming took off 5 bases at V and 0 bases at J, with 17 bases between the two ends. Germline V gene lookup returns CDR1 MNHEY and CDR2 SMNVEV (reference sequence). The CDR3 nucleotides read TGTGCCAGCAGTCGTATAGGGAGTTTAAGCTCCTACGAGCAGTACTTC. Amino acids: CASSRIGSLSSYEQYF.

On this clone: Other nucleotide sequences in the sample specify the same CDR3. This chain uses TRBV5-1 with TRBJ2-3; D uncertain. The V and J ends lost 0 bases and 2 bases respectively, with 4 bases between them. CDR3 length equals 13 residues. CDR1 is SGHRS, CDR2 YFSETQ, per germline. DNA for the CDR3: TGCGCCAGCAGCTTGGATCTCACAGATACGCAGTATTTT. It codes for CASSLDLTDTQYF. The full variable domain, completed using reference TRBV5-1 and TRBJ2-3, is KAGVTQTPRYLIKTRGQQVTLSCSPISGHRSVSWYQQTPGQGLQFLFEYFSETQRNKGNFPGRFSGRQFSNSRSEMNVSTLELGDSALYLCASSLDLTDTQYFGPGTRLTVL.

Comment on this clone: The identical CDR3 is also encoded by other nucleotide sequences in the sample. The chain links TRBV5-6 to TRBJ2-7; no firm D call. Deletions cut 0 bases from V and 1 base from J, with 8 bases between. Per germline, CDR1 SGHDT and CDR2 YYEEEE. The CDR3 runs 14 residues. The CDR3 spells CASSLGLVSYEQYF. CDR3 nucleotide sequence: TGTGCCAGCAGCTTGGGGCTCGTATCCTACGAGCAGTACTTC.